Following are 21 T cell receptor beta chains from one sample sequenced in a study of T cell repertoires in cytomegalovirus infection (dated by TCRdb to between 2018 and 2021). The treatment or condition label here, explained by the study, means: in vitro stimulation with specific CMV peptide epitopes to enrich CMV-specific T cells. Antigens of these TCRs are unknown. TCRdb lists the instrument as Illumina HiSeq 1500. TCRdb trimmed public reads at Q25 via fastp, called clones via MiXCR and kept in-frame beta chains. Rows matching on CDR3 protein sequence are summarized as one entry with the most common DNA and genes. This sample has some 940,000 distinct CDR3 sequences in its table, and less than 35% of those were observed once. Of the sample, roughly 13% falls within the top ten clones. The specimen comprised cultured CD8+ T cells from PBMCs, sampled from culture after CMV antigen stimulation. All receptors derive from a human donor in good health (CMV status not recorded). Some clones in this sample may be carry-over from other donors' samples.

V is TRBV5-1 and J is TRBJ1-1, with D unclear. Trimming took 5 bases from V and 2 from J, leaving 10 bases between them. Looked up from germline, CDR1 is SGHRS and CDR2 is YFSETQ. This CDR3 has 13 residues. CDR3 nucleotides: TGCGCCAGCAGGGCAGACGGCAACACTGAAGCTTTCTTT. Its protein product is CASRADGNTEAFF.

This clonotype came up many times. V and J are TRBV7-3 and TRBJ1-1; D call uncertain. Germline CDR1 and CDR2: SGHTA and FQGTGA. The length of the CDR3 is 13 residues. V shed 3 bases and J shed 3 bases, with 8 bases lying between them. Here the CDR3 DNA reads TGTGCCAGCAGCTTTGGCGGTCACACTGAAGCTTTCTTT. Translating it yields CASSFGGHTEAFF. The whole variable domain, remainder taken from reference TRBV7-3 and TRBJ1-1, is GAGVSQTPSNKVTEKGKYVELRCDPISGHTALYWYRQSLGQGPEFLIYFQGTGAADDSGLPNDRFFAVRPEGSVSTLKIQRTERGDSAVYLCASSFGGHTEAFFGQGTRLTVV.

This clonotype was seen many times. The V and J genes are TRBV27 and TRBJ1-1; D remains unclear. V lost 4 bases and J 5 bases, leaving 11 bases between the germline ends. CDR1 is MNHEY and CDR2 is SMNVEV in the germline V gene (reference sequence). The CDR3 spans 13 residues. CDR3: CASSWSRETEAFF. CDR3 DNA: TGTGCCAGCAGTTGGTCTAGGGAGACTGAAGCTTTCTTT.

The chain has TRBV6-6 and TRBJ1-4; D is perhaps TRBD1 (5 bases). Trimming removed 2 bases from V and 4 bases from J, with 11 bases in between. The germline V gene has CDR1 MNHNY and CDR2 SVGAGI (reference sequence). This CDR3 has 15 residues. The CDR3: CASSYGADYNEKLFF. In DNA form, the CDR3 reads TGTGCCAGCAGTTACGGGGCAGACTATAATGAAAAACTGTTTTTT.

This chain links TRBV7-9 with TRBJ1-2; D call uncertain. This CDR3 spans 16 amino acids. Germline V gene sequence: CDR1 SEHNR, CDR2 FQNEAQ (reference sequence). Trimming removed 2 bases from V and 8 bases from J, with 21 bases in between. The DNA for the CDR3 is TGTGCCAGCAGCTTAAGTCTGTACGAATCAGTCGAAGGCTACACCTTC. Its protein is CASSLSLYESVEGYTF.

The sample holds a few counts of this clonotype. The V gene is TRBV6-1, the J gene TRBJ1-2, with D possibly TRBD1 on 6 matching bases. From germline, CDR1 is MNHNS and CDR2 SASEGT. This CDR3 is built from 14 residues. The V and J ends lost 5 bases and 5 bases respectively, with 15 bases between them. The CDR3 DNA sequence: TGTGCCAGCAGTACCCCTTCGACAGGATATGGCTACACCTTC. It codes for CASSTPSTGYGYTF.

V is TRBV20-1 and J is TRBJ2-5; D gene unclear. This CDR3 comprises 14 residues. From germline, CDR1 is DFQATT and CDR2 SNEGSKA (reference sequence). V lost 3 bases and J lost 5, with 16 bases in between. CDR3 sequence reads: CSASEAEQKETQYF. CDR3 coding DNA: TGCAGTGCTAGTGAGGCGGAACAAAAGGAGACCCAGTACTTC.

V is TRBV6-2 or TRBV6-3 and J is TRBJ1-1; D remains ambiguous. The CDR3 is 13 amino acids. Germline CDR1 MNHEY, CDR2 SVGEGT. V shed 0 bases and J shed 8 bases, with 10 bases lying between them. CDR3 in amino acids: CASSYSNWGEAFF. CDR3 bases: TGTGCCAGCAGTTACTCGAATTGGGGAGAAGCTTTCTTT.

The rearrangement links TRBV7-9 to TRBJ2-5, with 10 bases identical to TRBD1. CDR3 size: 16 residues. Trimming took 6 bases from V and 6 from J; bases not matched to a gene: 13. From germline, CDR1 is SEHNR and CDR2 FQNEAQ (reference sequence). CDR3 in amino acids: CASSSRDRGGLKTQYF. The DNA of the CDR3 is TGTGCCAGCAGTTCCCGGGACAGGGGAGGCCTTAAGACCCAGTACTTC.

The V call is TRBV18, the J call TRBJ2-5; no firm D call. Germline values: CDR1 KGHSH, CDR2 LQKENI. Deletions cut 3 bases from V and 1 base from J, with 6 bases between. CDR3 length: 13 amino acids. The CDR3 region is CASSPGTQETQYF. The DNA for the CDR3 is TGTGCCAGCTCACCGGGAACCCAAGAGACCCAGTACTTC.

In its sample, this clonotype was seen many times. This chain uses TRBV7-8 with TRBJ1-2; 8 positions agree with TRBD1. Germline V gene data show CDR1 as SGHVS and CDR2 as FQNEAQ. This CDR3 is built from 18 residues. V shed 1 base, J shed 5 bases, and the junction held 15 bases outside the gene matches. CDR3 loop: CASSLVNTLGTGGYGYTF. CDR3 coding DNA: TGTGCCAGCAGCTTAGTGAACACCCTAGGGACAGGCGGATATGGCTACACCTTC.

The chain recombines TRBV12-3 or TRBV12-4 with TRBJ2-1; D could derive from TRBD1 or TRBD2 (5 bases each). This CDR3 spans 14 amino acids. The germline V and J ends were trimmed by 1 base and 8 bases, with 12 bases remaining between them. CDR3 nucleotide sequence: TGTGCCAGCAGTTTAGGTCGGGGCGGTGATGAGCAGTTCTTC. It specifies CASSLGRGGDEQFF.

The chain recombines TRBV7-9 with TRBJ1-2, with D perhaps TRBD1 (5 bases). CDR1 SEHNR and CDR2 FQNEAQ come from the germline V gene (reference sequence). The V and J ends lost 1 base and 1 base respectively, with 13 bases between them. The CDR3 loop spans 16 amino acids. CDR3 bases: TGTGCCAGCAGCTTAGACGAGGGGATTAATAACTATGGCTACACCTTC. As protein: CASSLDEGINNYGYTF.

V usage is TRBV7-9 and J usage is TRBJ2-3, with no clear D. This CDR3 contains 17 residues. V was clipped by 1 base and J by 2 bases, with 16 bases between them. Germline lookup yields CDR1 SEHNR and CDR2 FQNEAQ (reference sequence). CDR3 sequence: CASSLELFGSDTDTQYF. The CDR3, as DNA: TGTGCCAGCAGCTTAGAATTATTCGGCAGTGACACAGATACGCAGTATTTT.

This clonotype was picked up a small number of times. The rearrangement joins TRBV13 to TRBJ1-4; no firm D call. The CDR3 has 13 residues. V lost 5 bases to trimming and J lost 4 bases, with 8 bases between them. The germline V gene has CDR1 PRHDT and CDR2 FYEKMQ (reference sequence). CDR3 amino acids: CASSTGRNEKLFF. CDR3 bases: TGTGCCAGCAGCACCGGCCGTAATGAAAAACTGTTTTTT.

This clonotype was seen only a few times. The chain joins TRBV6-6 to TRBJ1-4; 7 bases are shared with TRBD1. The germline gives CDR1 MNHNY, CDR2 SVGAGI (reference sequence). V lost 11 bases, J lost 8 bases, and 14 bases stayed unmatched. This CDR3 is built from 14 residues. The CDR3 loop reads CASYQGPGGEKLFF. Here the CDR3 DNA reads TGTGCCTCCTATCAAGGGCCAGGGGGGGAAAAACTGTTTTTT.

This clonotype was seen a few times. This chain uses TRBV12-3 or TRBV12-4 with TRBJ2-1; TRBD2 aligns across 10 bases. CDR3 length: 16 residues. The V segment lost 6 bases and the J segment 5 bases; nucleotides outside the gene matches: 10. CDR3 sequence reads: CASSPLIAGGDNEQFF. CDR3 in DNA: TGTGCCAGCAGCCCCCTAATAGCGGGGGGAGACAATGAGCAGTTCTTC.

The rearrangement uses TRBV7-9 and TRBJ2-5, with 8 bases matching TRBD1. Germline V gene lookup returns CDR1 SEHNR and CDR2 FQNEAQ (reference sequence). The V gene end was trimmed by 5 bases and the J gene end by 3 bases; junction bases not matched to a gene: 5. This CDR3 contains 14 residues. The CDR3 sequence: CASSGQGFEETQYF. CDR3 DNA sequence: TGTGCCAGCAGCGGACAGGGATTTGAAGAGACCCAGTACTTC.

This clonotype came up once. J is TRBJ1-5 and V is TRBV19; D may be TRBD1 (6 bases). The CDR3 is 14 amino acids. Deletions cut 6 bases from V and 3 bases from J, with 12 bases between. The germline gives CDR1 LNHDA, CDR2 SQIVND (reference sequence). The CDR3 protein is CASSTQGYNQPQHF. The CDR3 bases are TGTGCCAGTAGCACACAGGGTTACAATCAGCCCCAGCATTTT.

This chain joins TRBV12-3 or TRBV12-4 and TRBJ2-5, with 10 nucleotides matching TRBD1. CDR3 size: 14 residues. Germline trimming cut 4 bases from V and 3 bases from J; bases unmatched to any gene: 2. This CDR3 is CASSWGTGEETQYF. In DNA, the CDR3 is TGTGCCAGCAGTTGGGGGACAGGGGAAGAGACCCAGTACTTC.

This clonotype occurred many times. The chain is built from TRBV19 and TRBJ2-1; maybe TRBD1 (5 bases). Germline loops: CDR1 LNHDA, CDR2 SQIVND (reference sequence). The CDR3 contains 16 residues. Trimming removed 3 bases at V and 1 base at J, with 13 bases between. Written as DNA, the CDR3 is TGTGCCAGTAGTATCCCAATAGGGGCATCCTACAATGAGCAGTTCTTC. This translates into CASSIPIGASYNEQFF.